This TCR beta chain was profiled in a study of human T cells and chemical hapten exposure. As regards this clonotype: The antigen is unknown.

Sample time point: pre-sensitization, week 0. Sample treatment: therapeutic diphenylcyclopropenone sensitization with weekly scalp DPC. Each CDR3 protein gets one entry after TCRdb re-called the RACE reads with MiXCR. The sample lists around 120,000 distinct CDR3 sequences, approximately 12% occurring once. Study-level findings and limits: The study found that DPC sensitization did not change TCRs above 1 in 1000 frequency. Each of the donors had alopecia, so their immune responses may not resemble those of healthy people.

Germline assignment: CDR1 SGHDT and CDR2 YYEEEE. V was trimmed by 2 bases and J by 6 bases, leaving 11 bases between them. The CDR3 consists of 13 residues. This clonotype was sampled from a woman in her late teens or twenties with alopecia areata. Some clones in this sample may be carry-over from other donors' samples. The chain has TRBV5-6 and TRBJ1-1; D not resolved. This material consisted of whole blood, taken in connection with sensitization to the hapten diphenylcyclopropenone (DPC). The CDR3 protein is CASSLRAAAEAFF. CDR3 coding DNA: TGTGCCAGCAGCTTAAGGGCCGCCGCTGAAGCTTTCTTT.